These 2 T cell receptor beta chains were all obtained from the same sample, sequenced in a study of cytomegalovirus exposure and HLA in healthy donors. The PCR employed 60 Vbeta primers together with 13 Jbeta primers. Generated by immunoSEQ multiplex PCR, the TCRdb table keeps only in-frame clones and is missing some. The data contain more than 110,000 clones, about three quarters of them singletons. The sample consisted of PBMCs. These receptors came from a man younger than 35 in good health and CMV-seronegative.

The chain joins TRBV19 to TRBJ1-1; D remains unclear. V lost 7 bases, J lost 1 base, and 16 bases lay in between. From germline, CDR1 is LNHDA and CDR2 SQIVND (reference sequence). The CDR3 totals 15 residues. The CDR3 DNA reads TGTGCCAGTATGGGTTGGAGGTCAGCGAACACTGAAGCTTTCTTT. Protein product: CASMGWRSANTEAFF.

The gene calls are TRBV4-2 and TRBJ1-3, with TRBD1 matching over 8 bases. The germline CDR1 and CDR2 sequences are LGHNA and YNFKEQ. CDR3 length: 16 amino acids. Germline trimming cut 0 bases from V and 8 bases from J; bases unmatched to any gene: 9. The CDR3, as DNA: TGTGCCAGCAGCCAAGAAGCGGGACAGGTCTCACACACCATATATTTT. Translation gives CASSQEAGQVSHTIYF.